The rows below give T cell receptor beta chains drawn from one sample of a study of blood T cell repertoires in COVID-19. Clones were read by immunoSEQ multiplex PCR, and TCRdb kept only the in-frame ones, dropping some. The repertoire has roughly 210,000 clones, around four fifths of them found once; the top ten carry more than 9%. Sequencing was performed on peripheral blood. These receptors all stem from a woman aged 80 or over with COVID-19, enrolled during active disease. CDR3s include the opening cysteine and the closing phenylalanine or tryptophan. The D gene is left open where the match is weak. The listing skips clone size in some rows; elsewhere it reads once, few, many or a size class.

v_call: TRBV28; j_call: TRBJ1-2; clone_size: few; d_call: TRBD1; cdr3_aa: CASSLSRTGPYGYTF; cdr3_nt: TGTGCCAGCAGTTTATCGCGGACAGGGCCCTATGGCTACACCTTC
v_call: TRBV28; j_call: TRBJ2-1; clone_size: -; d_call: -; cdr3_aa: CASSLSDGMDEQFF; cdr3_nt: TGTGCCAGCAGTTTATCTGACGGGATGGATGAGCAGTTCTTC
v_call: TRBV15; j_call: TRBJ2-5; clone_size: -; d_call: TRBD1; cdr3_aa: CATSRDTKGAQETQYF; cdr3_nt: TGTGCCACCAGCAGAGATACGAAGGGGGCACAAGAGACCCAGTACTTC
v_call: TRBV9; j_call: TRBJ1-4; clone_size: once; d_call: TRBD1; cdr3_aa: CASSIRQGPGSNEKLFF; cdr3_nt: TGTGCCAGCAGCATTCGACAGGGGCCGGGATCTAATGAAAAACTGTTTTTT
v_call: TRBV7-2; j_call: TRBJ1-6; clone_size: -; d_call: TRBD1; cdr3_aa: CASSQSAGTARGSPLHF; cdr3_nt: TGTGCCAGCAGCCAAAGCGCCGGGACAGCCCGGGGGTCACCCCTCCACTTT
v_call: TRBV3-1/TRBV3-2; j_call: TRBJ1-1; clone_size: -; d_call: -; cdr3_aa: CASSQGGQASTEAFF; cdr3_nt: TGTGCCAGCAGCCAAGGGGGACAAGCCAGCACTGAAGCTTTCTTT
v_call: TRBV7-9; j_call: TRBJ1-6; clone_size: -; d_call: TRBD1; cdr3_aa: CASSPRTGERDSPLHF; cdr3_nt: TGTGCCAGCAGCCCGAGGACAGGGGAAAGGGATTCACCCCTCCACTTT
v_call: TRBV6-5; j_call: TRBJ1-2; clone_size: once; d_call: TRBD1; cdr3_aa: CASSKTGGDLYGYTF; cdr3_nt: TGTGCCAGCAGCAAAACAGGGGGCGACCTCTATGGCTACACCTTC
v_call: TRBV29-1; j_call: TRBJ2-1; clone_size: -; d_call: -; cdr3_aa: CSGTAEAYNEQFF; cdr3_nt: TGCAGCGGTACGGCTGAGGCCTACAATGAGCAGTTCTTC
v_call: TRBV19; j_call: TRBJ1-5; clone_size: -; d_call: -; cdr3_aa: CASNEKYSNQPQHF; cdr3_nt: TGTGCCAGTAATGAGAAATATAGCAATCAGCCCCAGCATTTT
v_call: TRBV12-3/TRBV12-4; j_call: TRBJ1-4; clone_size: -; d_call: -; cdr3_aa: CASSQALGKLFF; cdr3_nt: TGTGCCAGCTCCCAGGCCCTTGGGAAACTGTTTTTT
v_call: TRBV3-1/TRBV3-2; j_call: TRBJ2-1; clone_size: -; d_call: -; cdr3_aa: CASSQGRGGSEQFF; cdr3_nt: TGTGCCAGCAGCCAAGGGAGAGGCGGGTCTGAGCAGTTCTTC
v_call: TRBV5-1; j_call: TRBJ1-5; clone_size: -; d_call: TRBD1; cdr3_aa: CASSLGTGVEPQHF; cdr3_nt: TGCGCCAGCAGCTTGGGGACAGGGGTGGAGCCCCAGCATTTT
v_call: TRBV9; j_call: TRBJ2-5; clone_size: -; d_call: TRBD2; cdr3_aa: CASSVGPRLAGEETQYF; cdr3_nt: TGTGCCAGCAGCGTAGGACCCCGACTAGCGGGGGAAGAGACCCAGTACTTC
v_call: TRBV24-1; j_call: TRBJ1-2; clone_size: -; d_call: TRBD1; cdr3_aa: CATSAPDRGRNGYTF; cdr3_nt: TGTGCCACCAGTGCCCCGGACAGGGGGCGTAATGGCTACACCTTC
v_call: TRBV2; j_call: TRBJ2-1; clone_size: few; d_call: -; cdr3_aa: CASSETSYNEQFF; cdr3_nt: TGTGCCAGCAGTGAGACTAGTTACAATGAGCAGTTCTTC